The following is a T cell receptor beta chain sequence with its context. Its target is not known. CD45RO-negative cells were positively selected for CCR7, leaving out terminally differentiated effector memory CD45RA+ cells. Sequencing used immunoSEQ multiplex PCR; TCRdb keeps in-frame clones, though not all of them. The table records about 2.1 million clones, about 93% of them present only once. The data belong to a study of shared clonotypes between healthy human individuals. Across the whole study: A couple of women and three men aged 18 to 49 made up the donors. Per donor, three plates held CD4 naive cells, three held CD4 memory, two held CD8 naive and one held CD8 memory. The study, taken as a whole, reports: Generation probability values for non-shared clonotypes were lower than those for clonotypes shared by all four donors.

The junction had 1 base not matched to a gene; V was cut back by 1 base and J by 2 bases. The CDR3 is 15 residues long. Germline V lookup: CDR1 LNHNV, CDR2 YYDKDF (reference sequence). Sequenced: naive CD8+ T cells from PBMCs. The rearrangement uses TRBV15 and TRBJ2-3, with 9 positions matching TRBD2. This clonotype was sampled from a man aged 18 to 29 in good health. Some clones in this sample may be carry-over from other donors' samples. In DNA form, the CDR3 reads TGTGCCACCAGCAGAGTAGCGGGAGCCACAGATACGCAGTATTTT. Residues: CATSRVAGATDTQYF.